What follows are 25 T cell receptor beta chains derived from one specimen sequenced in a study of identical twins. TCRdb fed the 5' RACE reads into MiXCR, producing one record per CDR3 protein. Found here are 350,000 to 500,000 distinct CDR3 sequences, approximately 17% of them singletons; the top ten hold around 12%. Sequencing was done on a sample of naive T cells sorted from blood. Source of these receptors: a man between 50 and 59 years old in good health.

In its sample, this clonotype was seen many times. This chain links TRBV5-5 with TRBJ2-1; D may be TRBD2 (5 bases). From germline, CDR1 is SGHKS and CDR2 YYEKEE (reference sequence). Deletions cut 0 bases from V and 6 bases from J, with 10 bases between. The CDR3 covers 14 residues. The CDR3 DNA is TGTGCCAGCAGCTTGGTGGGTCGGGGCAATGAGCAGTTCTTC. It codes for CASSLVGRGNEQFF.

The V call is TRBV25-1, the J call TRBJ2-3; weak D call: TRBD1 (5 bases). CDR1 is MGHDK, CDR2 SYGVNS, per germline. V was cut by 1 base and J by 1 base, with 12 bases left in between. CDR3 length: 16 residues. CDR3 coding DNA: TGTGCCAGCAGTGAATCAATGGTGACAGGCACAGATACGCAGTATTTT. As protein: CASSESMVTGTDTQYF.

The gene calls are TRBV13 and TRBJ2-7; D possibly uses TRBD1 or TRBD2 (5 bases each). The CDR3 is made up of 16 amino acids. V shed 6 bases and J shed 1 base, with 19 bases lying between them. The germline gives CDR1 PRHDT, CDR2 FYEKMQ (reference sequence). The chain's CDR3 is CASRHADEGKSYEQYF. The CDR3 nucleotides are TGTGCCAGCAGACACGCTGATGAGGGGAAGTCCTACGAGCAGTACTTC.

In its sample, this clonotype was seen many times. This chain uses TRBV5-4 with TRBJ2-1, with 7 bases aligning to TRBD2. Germline assignment: CDR1 SGHNT and CDR2 YYREEE (reference sequence). The ends lost 3 bases at V and 5 bases at J; junction bases unmatched: 8. This CDR3 region has 15 residues. CDR3 amino acids: CASSSLGLPDNEQFF. The CDR3, as DNA: TGTGCCAGCAGCTCATTGGGACTACCCGACAATGAGCAGTTCTTC.

This clonotype has only a few counts. V gene TRBV7-9 combines with J gene TRBJ1-1; D gene uncertain. Germline-derived CDR1 and CDR2 are SEHNR and FQNEAQ (reference sequence). The CDR3 length is 13 residues. V lost 5 bases to trimming and J lost 5 bases, with 12 bases between them. The CDR3 bases are TGTGCCAGCAGCCAGGATCGGAGGACTGAAGCTTTCTTT. This codes for CASSQDRRTEAFF. Full variable domain (outside the CDR3, taken from reference TRBV7-9 and TRBJ1-1): DTGVSQNPRHKITKRGQNVTFRCDPISEHNRLYWYRQTLGQGPEFLTYFQNEAQLEKSRLLSDRFSAERPKGSFSTLEIQRTEQGDSAMYLCASSQDRRTEAFFGQGTRLTVV.

This chain connects TRBV27 to TRBJ2-2; a possible D gene is TRBD1 (5 bases). The CDR3 is made up of 15 amino acids. Per germline, CDR1 MNHEY and CDR2 SMNVEV (reference sequence). V lost 3 bases and J 3 bases, leaving 11 bases between the germline ends. The CDR3 loop reads CASSFRQGYTGELFF. The CDR3 nucleotides are TGTGCCAGCAGTTTCCGGCAGGGCTACACCGGGGAGCTGTTTTTT.

This clonotype has a handful of counts. The chain links TRBV7-2 to TRBJ2-4; no clear D. CDR3 size: 16 residues. CDR1 is SGHTA and CDR2 is FQGNSA in the germline V gene. V lost 5 bases and J 0 bases, leaving 14 bases between the germline ends. CDR3 loop: CASSPGPLLAKNIQYF. The CDR3 coding sequence is TGTGCCAGCAGCCCCGGGCCTCTTCTAGCCAAAAACATTCAGTACTTC. Using reference TRBV7-2 and TRBJ2-4 for the parts outside the CDR3, the full variable domain is GAGVSQSPSNKVTEKGKDVELRCDPISGHTALYWYRQSLGQGLEFLIYFQGNSAPDKSGLPSDRFSAERTGGSVSTLTIQRTQQEDSAVYLCASSPGPLLAKNIQYFGAGTRLSVL.

This clonotype showed up many times. This rearrangement joins TRBV29-1 to TRBJ1-2, with D maybe TRBD1 (5 bases). The length of the CDR3 is 12 residues. V was clipped by 6 bases and J by 5 bases, with 13 bases between them. The V gene's germline CDR1 is SQVTM and CDR2 ANQGSEA. The CDR3 is CSVTGTSYGYTF. The CDR3 DNA reads TGCAGCGTGACCGGGACCTCTTATGGCTACACCTTC. Based on the CDR3 plus reference TRBV29-1 and TRBJ1-2, the full variable domain is SAVISQKPSRDICQRGTSLTIQCQVDSQVTMMFWYRQQPGQSLTLIATANQGSEATYESGFVIDKFPISRPNLTFSTLTVSNMSPEDSSIYLCSVTGTSYGYTFGSGTRLTVV.

This clonotype was observed a handful of times. This chain joins TRBV7-2 and TRBJ2-3, with TRBD1 as a possible D gene (6 bases). The germline V and J ends were trimmed by 6 bases and 2 bases, with 18 bases remaining between them. Germline V gene sequence: CDR1 SGHTA, CDR2 FQGNSA. The CDR3 runs 16 residues. This CDR3 reads CASRLTGTPITDTQYF. In DNA form, the CDR3 reads TGTGCCAGCAGACTTACCGGGACACCGATCACAGATACGCAGTATTTT. The entire variable domain, with the rest obtained from reference TRBV7-2 and TRBJ2-3, is as follows: GAGVSQSPSNKVTEKGKDVELRCDPISGHTALYWYRQSLGQGLEFLIYFQGNSAPDKSGLPSDRFSAERTGGSVSTLTIQRTQQEDSAVYLCASRLTGTPITDTQYFGPGTRLTVL.

This clonotype was detected only a few times. V is TRBV3-1 and J is TRBJ1-1; D remains ambiguous. V gave up 2 bases and J gave up 4 bases, with 14 bases separating them. CDR3 length: 15 residues. CDR1 LGHDT and CDR2 YNNKEL come from the germline V gene (reference sequence). The CDR3 spells CASSQPFGPSTEAFF. In DNA form, the CDR3 reads TGTGCCAGCAGCCAACCATTCGGGCCGAGCACTGAAGCTTTCTTT.

This clonotype was seen repeatedly, ten times or more. The chain carries TRBV15 and TRBJ2-5; no reliable D call. Trimming shortened V by 3 bases and J by 1 base, and 9 bases separated the two germline ends. Germline V gives CDR1 LNHNV, CDR2 YYDKDF (reference sequence). This CDR3 spans 14 amino acids. This CDR3 reads CATSRARLQETQYF. DNA for the CDR3: TGTGCCACCAGCAGGGCCAGGCTCCAAGAGACCCAGTACTTC.

The chain is built from TRBV5-1 and TRBJ2-3; D may be TRBD1 (6 bases). Deletions cut 4 bases from V and 1 base from J, with 13 bases between. CDR1 is SGHRS, CDR2 YFSETQ, per germline. This CDR3 comprises 15 residues. The CDR3 reads CASSPGDGGTDTQYF. The CDR3 nucleotides are TGCGCCAGCAGCCCAGGGGATGGAGGCACAGATACGCAGTATTTT.

The chain is built from TRBV4-2 and TRBJ2-7; 10 bases line up with TRBD2. Germline assignment: CDR1 LGHNA and CDR2 YNFKEQ. Trimming cost V 4 bases and J 2 bases; bases outside gene matches: 8. This CDR3 is 16 amino acids long. The CDR3 here is CASSRGAGGPPYEQYF. The CDR3 DNA follows: TGTGCCAGCAGCCGAGGAGCGGGAGGGCCACCCTACGAGCAGTACTTC.

This clonotype was observed at least ten times. This chain uses TRBV20-1 with TRBJ2-7; unclear D gene. This CDR3 is built from 12 residues. The germline V gene encodes CDR1 DFQATT and CDR2 SNEGSKA (reference sequence). V lost 1 base and J 4 bases, leaving 8 bases between the germline ends. The CDR3 nucleotides are TGCAGTGCTAGAGGTGTGTCGTACGAGCAGTACTTC. This translates into CSARGVSYEQYF.

This clonotype has more than one count but fewer than ten. The chain recombines TRBV7-2 with TRBJ2-3, with D perhaps matching TRBD1 (6 bases). V lost 5 bases, J lost 6 bases, and 12 bases lay in between. The CDR3 has 13 amino acids. CDR1 SGHTA and CDR2 FQGNSA come from the germline V gene. CDR3 coding DNA: TGTGCCAGCAGCACCCAGGGGACGGATACGCAGTATTTT. It encodes CASSTQGTDTQYF.

The J gene is TRBJ2-1, the V gene TRBV10-3; tentatively, D is TRBD2 (6 bases). V shed 11 bases and J shed 0 bases, with 11 bases lying between them. The CDR3 sequence is 13 residues long. Germline values: CDR1 ENHRY, CDR2 SYGVKD. CDR3 amino acids: CASQAGSYNEQFF. CDR3 in DNA: TGTGCCTCTCAAGCGGGCTCCTACAATGAGCAGTTCTTC.

The chain employs TRBV7-2 and TRBJ2-7, with 11 bases aligning to TRBD2. CDR3 length equals 18 residues. Germline-derived CDR1 and CDR2 are SGHTA and FQGNSA. The V gene end was trimmed by 0 bases and the J gene end by 3 bases; junction bases not matched to a gene: 10. In DNA form, the CDR3 reads TGTGCCAGCAGCTTAGCGCTGGGACTAGCGGCCGTAAACTACGAGCAGTACTTC. Encoded protein: CASSLALGLAAVNYEQYF.

This chain connects TRBV11-2 to TRBJ2-3, with 10 bases matching TRBD1. V lost 4 bases, J lost 6 bases, and 7 bases stayed unmatched. The CDR3 consists of 15 residues. The V gene's germline CDR1 is SGHAT and CDR2 FQNNGV. CDR3: CASSSGTGDADTQYF. The CDR3, as DNA: TGTGCCAGCAGCTCGGGGACAGGGGATGCGGATACGCAGTATTTT.

This clonotype was picked up a small number of times. The chain combines TRBV4-3 with TRBJ2-7; a possible D gene is TRBD2 (6 bases). The V gene lost 1 base and the J gene lost 6 bases, with 16 bases spanning the gap. The CDR3 loop spans 15 amino acids. Germline V gene sequence: CDR1 LGHNA, CDR2 YSLEER. The CDR3 loop reads CASSQGSGLAFEQYF. CDR3 nucleotide sequence: TGCGCCAGCAGCCAAGGGTCCGGTCTAGCGTTCGAGCAGTACTTC.

This clonotype was picked up many times. V is TRBV20-1 and J is TRBJ2-2; 8 bases line up with TRBD2. The CDR3 spans 15 residues. Trimming cost V 3 bases and J 7 bases; bases outside gene matches: 10. The germline gives CDR1 DFQATT, CDR2 SNEGSKA (reference sequence). The CDR3 sequence is CSARPAGDGDGELFF. For the CDR3, the DNA is TGCAGTGCTAGGCCAGCGGGGGATGGAGACGGGGAGCTGTTTTTT.

This clonotype was counted only a few times. The J gene is TRBJ1-1, the V gene TRBV11-2; D is uncertain. The CDR3 contains 13 residues. The V gene's germline CDR1 is SGHAT and CDR2 FQNNGV. V was clipped by 1 base and J by 7 bases, with 10 bases between them. This CDR3 is CASSLVGLDEAFF. The CDR3 nucleotides are TGTGCCAGCAGCTTAGTAGGGCTGGATGAAGCTTTCTTT. Filled out from reference TRBV11-2 and TRBJ1-1, the complete variable domain reads EAGVAQSPRYKIIEKRQSVAFWCNPISGHATLYWYQQILGQGPKLLIQFQNNGVVDDSQLPKDRFSAERLKGVDSTLKIQPAKLEDSAVYLCASSLVGLDEAFFGQGTRLTVV.

V usage is TRBV20-1 and J usage is TRBJ2-7; TRBD2 matches 11 bases. V trimming: 1 base; J trimming: 5 bases; junction bases outside the gene matches: 4. CDR3 length: 14 amino acids. Germline CDR1 is DFQATT and CDR2 is SNEGSKA (reference sequence). CDR3 coding DNA: TGCAGTGCTAGAGGACTAGCGGGGTTTCACGAGCAGTACTTC. Its protein is CSARGLAGFHEQYF.

This rearrangement joins TRBV20-1 to TRBJ1-2; D is undetermined. V was trimmed by 2 bases and J by 8 bases, leaving 12 bases between them. The CDR3 length is 12 residues. From germline, CDR1 is DFQATT and CDR2 SNEGSKA (reference sequence). The CDR3 sequence: CSARRAELGYTF. For the CDR3, the DNA is TGCAGTGCTAGACGGGCGGAACTGGGCTACACCTTC.

The chain couples TRBV5-1 to TRBJ2-5; D could derive from TRBD1 or TRBD2 (6 bases each). The V end lost 2 bases, the J end lost 5 bases, and 16 bases lay between the germline ends. The CDR3 is 15 amino acids. Germline V gives CDR1 SGHRS, CDR2 YFSETQ. As DNA, the CDR3 is TGCGCCAGCAGCTTCGACGGGAGAACAGGGGAGACCCAGTACTTC. Protein: CASSFDGRTGETQYF.

The V gene is TRBV6-1, the J gene TRBJ2-3, with 7 bases aligning to TRBD2. Germline values: CDR1 MNHNS, CDR2 SASEGT. This CDR3 has 14 amino acids. Trimming took 6 bases from V and 4 from J; bases not matched to a gene: 7. In nucleotides, the CDR3 is TGTGCCAGCAGGGAGGGCGGGAGTCCAGATACGCAGTATTTT. This codes for CASREGGSPDTQYF.